A single sample is the source of the 25 T cell receptor beta chains below, sequenced in a study of blood T cell repertoires in COVID-19 (TCRdb year 2020). The library was made by the immunoSEQ multiplex PCR assay. TCRdb took over this immuneACCESS table, retaining in-frame rearrangements with V and J assigned. Such tables are incomplete; in checked studies, under half of the missing clones stem from an unresolved V gene, and the remainder is unexplained. This sample is represented by fewer than 450,000 clones; roughly 90% of them were singletons. The top ten hold around 6.6% of the sample. Sequences were obtained from peripheral blood. All receptors derive from a woman in her 70s with COVID-19, enrolled during active disease.

The chain is built from TRBV2 and TRBJ1-6; D might be TRBD1 (5 bases). The germline V and J ends were trimmed by 4 bases and 8 bases, with 6 bases remaining between them. This CDR3 region has 12 residues. CDR1 is SNHLY, CDR2 FYNNEI, per germline. The CDR3 DNA sequence: TGTGCCAGCAGTGGACAGTATTCACCCCTCCACTTT. Translated, it gives CASSGQYSPLHF.

This chain connects TRBV24-1 to TRBJ2-1; 8 bases line up with TRBD1. This CDR3 comprises 16 residues. The V segment lost 5 bases and the J segment 2 bases; nucleotides outside the gene matches: 7. Per germline, CDR1 KGHDR and CDR2 SFDVKD. The CDR3 is CATSGNRGNAYNEQFF. DNA for the CDR3: TGTGCCACCAGTGGAAACAGGGGGAACGCCTACAATGAGCAGTTCTTC.

J is TRBJ2-3 and V is TRBV7-2; a weak D match, TRBD1 (6 bases). The V end lost 4 bases, the J end lost 3 bases, and 14 bases lay between the germline ends. CDR3 size: 15 residues. From germline, CDR1 is SGHTA and CDR2 FQGNSA. The CDR3 DNA sequence: TGTGCCAGCAGCTCCCTCAGGGGATGGACAGATACGCAGTATTTT. This encodes CASSSLRGWTDTQYF.

The V and J genes are TRBV7-9 and TRBJ1-2; D unresolved. This CDR3 has 13 residues. Trimming stripped 3 bases from V and 5 bases from J, with 10 bases between. The germline V gene encodes CDR1 SEHNR and CDR2 FQNEAQ (reference sequence). The CDR3: CASSFEGGYGYTF. DNA of the CDR3: TGTGCCAGCAGCTTCGAGGGCGGTTATGGCTACACCTTC.

This clone has just a few counts. The V gene is TRBV5-1, the J gene TRBJ2-6; TRBD2 agrees at 11 bases. The germline CDR1 and CDR2 sequences are SGHRS and YFSETQ. There are 17 residues in the CDR3. V was pared by 4 bases and J by 0 bases, with 3 bases of the junction left unmatched. The CDR3 here is CASSLLAGGSGANVLTF. The CDR3 bases are TGCGCCAGCAGCCTCCTAGCGGGGGGCTCTGGGGCCAACGTCCTGACTTTC.

V and J are TRBV30 and TRBJ1-6; D may be TRBD1 (6 bases). The V end lost 3 bases, the J end lost 4 bases, and 10 bases lay between the germline ends. Germline-derived CDR1 and CDR2 are GTSNPN and SVGIG (reference sequence). The CDR3 consists of 14 residues. Here the CDR3 reads CAWREGGYNSPLHF. In nucleotides, the CDR3 is TGTGCCTGGAGGGAAGGGGGTTATAATTCACCCCTCCACTTT.

The table lists this clone with a count of one. The rearrangement links TRBV5-1 to TRBJ2-2; 7 bases match TRBD1. Looked up from germline, CDR1 is SGHRS and CDR2 is YFSETQ. V lost 0 bases, J lost 4 bases, and 6 bases stayed unmatched. The CDR3 runs to 16 residues. The CDR3 DNA sequence: TGCGCCAGCAGCTTGGACCCAGGGGGAACCACCGGGGAGCTGTTTTTT. Its translation: CASSLDPGGTTGELFF.

CDR3 residues: CASSLSSGVYSGELFF. In nucleotides, the CDR3 is TGTGCCAGCAGCCTCTCTAGCGGGGTTTATTCAGGGGAGCTGTTTTTT. The chain recombines TRBV5-6 with TRBJ2-2; 9 bases map to TRBD2. CDR3 length: 16 residues. Trimming cost V 4 bases and J 8 bases; bases outside gene matches: 12. Germline CDR1 reads SGHDT; CDR2 reads YYEEEE.

This chain uses TRBV2 with TRBJ1-5; D remains unclear. The CDR3 totals 13 residues. V lost 5 bases and J 0 bases, leaving 5 bases between the germline ends. Germline-derived CDR1 and CDR2 are SNHLY and FYNNEI. The CDR3 DNA is TGTGCCAGCAGTACAGATAGCAATCAGCCCCAGCATTTT. Protein product: CASSTDSNQPQHF. Using reference TRBV2 and TRBJ1-5 for the parts outside the CDR3, the full variable domain is EPEVTQTPSHQVTQMGQEVILRCVPISNHLYFYWYRQILGQKVEFLVSFYNNEISEKSEIFDDQFSVERPDGSNFTLKIRSTKLEDSAMYFCASSTDSNQPQHFGDGTRLSIL.

This chain uses TRBV21-1 with TRBJ1-1; the table gives TRBD1 as D, unverified against the DNA. TRBV21-1 is a listed pseudogene. The CDR3 covers 14 residues. The CDR3, as DNA: TGTGCCAGCAGCAAAGGCGAAGGGGGTACTGAAGCTTTCTTT. Protein: CASSKGEGGTEAFF.

The chain is built from TRBV5-1 and TRBJ1-2; D remains ambiguous. V was shortened by 4 bases and J by 7 bases, with 17 bases between the two germline ends. Looked up from germline, CDR1 is SGHRS and CDR2 is YFSETQ. This CDR3 has 14 amino acids. CDR3 region: CASSRGAPDGGYTF. Here the CDR3 DNA reads TGCGCCAGCAGCCGCGGAGCCCCTGACGGTGGCTACACCTTC.

The chain combines TRBV2 with TRBJ1-6; D unclear. This CDR3 spans 12 amino acids. The germline CDR1 and CDR2 sequences are SNHLY and FYNNEI. V was clipped by 2 bases and J by 10 bases, with 6 bases between them. The CDR3 bases are TGTGCCAGCAGTGAACCCCTCTCACCCCTCCACTTT. It specifies CASSEPLSPLHF.

CDR3 DNA sequence: TGTGCCAGCCTTTCTGCAGGGTCAAAAGGCTACACCTTC. Translating it yields CASLSAGSKGYTF. This rearrangement joins TRBV2 to TRBJ1-2; tentatively, D is TRBD1 (5 bases). The germline V gene encodes CDR1 SNHLY and CDR2 FYNNEI. The germline V and J ends were trimmed by 8 bases and 8 bases, with 18 bases remaining between them. This CDR3 is built from 13 residues.

This sequence joins TRBV9 and TRBJ2-5; 11 nucleotides align to TRBD2. The V segment lost 3 bases and the J segment 5 bases; nucleotides outside the gene matches: 9. CDR1 SGDLS and CDR2 YYNGEE come from the germline V gene. CDR3 length: 16 residues. CDR3 nucleotides: TGTGCCAGCAGCGGGCCCCCGACTAGCGGGGTTGAGACCCAGTACTTC. Translating gives CASSGPPTSGVETQYF.

The V gene is TRBV29-1, the J gene TRBJ1-2, with a tentative D call TRBD1 (5 bases). The germline V and J ends were trimmed by 3 bases and 4 bases, with 12 bases remaining between them. The CDR3 covers 13 residues. Per the germline V gene, CDR1 is SQVTM and CDR2 is ANQGSEA. The CDR3 nucleotides read TGCAGCGTTGATACGGGACTGACCTATGGCTACACCTTC. Residues: CSVDTGLTYGYTF.

This rearrangement joins TRBV2 to TRBJ2-7, with D maybe TRBD1 (6 bases). Germline V gene lookup returns CDR1 SNHLY and CDR2 FYNNEI. The CDR3 totals 13 residues. V lost 6 bases to trimming and J lost 7 bases, with 16 bases between them. CDR3 sequence: CASSRGPLPEQYF. The CDR3 bases are TGTGCCAGCAGCAGGGGTCCCTTGCCAGAGCAGTACTTC.

The V and J genes are TRBV7-6 and TRBJ2-1, with D perhaps matching TRBD2 (7 bases). The V gene lost 5 bases and the J gene lost 6 bases, with 17 bases spanning the gap. In germline, CDR1 is SGHVS, CDR2 FNYEAQ. The CDR3 totals 15 residues. This CDR3 reads CASSRTRGALNEQFF. CDR3 sequence (DNA): TGTGCCAGCAGCCGTACACGGGGGGCTCTCAATGAGCAGTTCTTC.

This chain joins TRBV27 and TRBJ1-1, with D unresolved. With 6 bases removed from V and 11 bases from J, the gap between germline ends came to 13 bases. This CDR3 comprises 11 residues. Germline V gene data show CDR1 as MNHEY and CDR2 as SMNVEV (reference sequence). CDR3 protein: CASRLGRVAFF. CDR3 coding DNA: TGTGCCAGCAGGCTCGGGAGGGTGGCTTTCTTT.

This chain links TRBV7-9 with TRBJ1-3; TRBD1 might be the D (6 bases). Between the trimmed V and J ends, which lost 8 bases and 4 bases, there was a span of 15 bases. The CDR3 consists of 14 residues. The germline V gene has CDR1 SEHNR and CDR2 FQNEAQ (reference sequence). The CDR3 nucleotides are TGTGCCAGCGCAACTGGGGGGGGCGGAAACACCATATATTTT. This translates into CASATGGGGNTIYF.

The chain is built from TRBV5-8 and TRBJ1-1, with D possibly being TRBD1 (6 bases). Germline assignment: CDR1 SGHTS and CDR2 YDEGEE. The CDR3 is made up of 15 amino acids. Trimming shortened V by 4 bases and J by 1 base, and 14 bases separated the two germline ends. CDR3 DNA: TGTGCCAGCAGCACTCGGACAGCTGAGAACACTGAAGCTTTCTTT. Its translation is CASSTRTAENTEAFF.

The chain is built from TRBV2 and TRBJ1-2, with D unresolved. Germline lookup yields CDR1 SNHLY and CDR2 FYNNEI. CDR3 size: 14 residues. V lost 3 bases to trimming and J lost 4 bases, with 12 bases between them. In nucleotides, the CDR3 is TGTGCCAGCAGTGAGATGGGCCCTGGCTATGGCTACACCTTC. This translates into CASSEMGPGYGYTF. The whole variable domain, filled in from reference TRBV2 and TRBJ1-2, reads EPEVTQTPSHQVTQMGQEVILRCVPISNHLYFYWYRQILGQKVEFLVSFYNNEISEKSEIFDDQFSVERPDGSNFTLKIRSTKLEDSAMYFCASSEMGPGYGYTFGSGTRLTVV.

In regard to this clone: A junction end diverges from the germline sequence, so it may reflect a read error. The chain carries TRBV25-1 and TRBJ2-1, with 7 bases that match TRBD2. This CDR3 is built from 15 residues. The V gene's germline CDR1 is MGHDK and CDR2 SYGVNS. The CDR3 loop is CASTRPPSGDDQPFF. The CDR3 DNA reads as TGCGCCAGCACCCGACCCCCTAGCGGCGATGATCAGCCGTTCTTC.

Regarding this clone: An end of the junction does not agree with germline; a read error may underlie this. The chain is built from TRBV11-2 and TRBJ2-4; 7 positions match TRBD2. CDR3 size: 15 residues. The germline V gene has CDR1 SGHAT and CDR2 FQNNGV. DNA of the CDR3: TGTACCAGCAGCACCCGGAGGGCTAGCGGAAACATTCAGTACTTC. It yields the protein CTSSTRRASGNIQYF. The full variable domain, rest sourced from reference TRBV11-2 and TRBJ2-4, is EAGVAQSPRYKIIEKRQSVAFWCNPISGHATLYWYQQILGQGPKLLIQFQNNGVVDDSQLPKDRFSAERLKGVDSTLKIQPAKLEDSAVYLCTSSTRRASGNIQYFGAGTRLSVL.

This chain connects TRBV7-2 to TRBJ2-3, with a weak D call TRBD2 (6 bases). Germline assignment: CDR1 SGHTA and CDR2 FQGNSA. The V and J ends lost 1 base and 0 bases respectively, with 11 bases between them. The CDR3 extends over 16 amino acids. This CDR3 reads CASSLGVAESTDTQYF. The DNA for the CDR3 is TGTGCCAGCAGCTTAGGTGTAGCGGAGAGCACAGATACGCAGTATTTT. Drawing the rest from reference TRBV7-2 and TRBJ2-3, the complete variable domain is GAGVSQSPSNKVTEKGKDVELRCDPISGHTALYWYRQSLGQGLEFLIYFQGNSAPDKSGLPSDRFSAERTGGSVSTLTIQRTQQEDSAVYLCASSLGVAESTDTQYFGPGTRLTVL.

Comment on this clone: The sample has other DNA sequences that encode this CDR3 too. The chain couples TRBV2 to TRBJ1-2; 9 bases match TRBD1. The CDR3 consists of 12 residues. CDR1 is SNHLY, CDR2 FYNNEI, per germline. J was trimmed by 5 bases and V by 7 bases; bases with no gene match: 2. CDR3 protein: CASKGQGYGYTF. The CDR3 bases are TGTGCCAGCAAAGGACAGGGGTATGGCTACACCTTC.